This entry describes one T cell receptor (beta chain). The antigen remains undetermined. This entry comes from a study of cytomegalovirus exposure and HLA in healthy donors. Germline-derived CDR1 and CDR2 are MNHNS and SASEGT. The CDR3 spans 12 residues. V lost 7 bases, J lost 7 bases, and 11 bases lay in between. This PCR relied on a set of 60 Vbeta primers and 13 Jbeta primers. Study processing details: In a later analysis, approximately 80 million unique TCR beta chains included roughly 11 million shared by two or more donors. Method: immunoSEQ multiplex PCR; TCRdb's copy keeps in-frame clones and lacks some. The V and J calls and clone size are taken from that table; D and trimming were inferred from the DNA. The profile covers 160,000 or so clones, with about 88% appearing a single time and 2.3% taken by the ten largest. Each donor was nominally healthy when sampled (though unrecorded immune exposures were likely).

Broader study findings: Looking again later, the authors saw that most CMV-associated TCR beta chains seemed HLA-restricted. A few chains tied to CMV proved CMV antigen-specific in vitro.

The sequencing input was PBMCs. The receptor comes from a woman between 18 and 29 years old in good health and CMV-seronegative. V usage is TRBV6-1 and J usage is TRBJ2-1; perhaps TRBD1 as D (5 bases). The CDR3 DNA is TGTGCCAGCACCCCCAAGGGGAATGAGCAGTTCTTC. Amino acids: CASTPKGNEQFF.